A selection of T cell receptor beta chains follows, all from one sample in a study of T-cell memory formation after mild COVID-19. Using its own MiXCR run on the 5' RACE reads, TCRdb lists one record per CDR3 protein. The table shows under 250,000 distinct CDR3 sequences, with over 9% occurring only once. Sequencing was done on a sample of PBMCs or a T cell subset sorted from them (not recorded which). The receptors shown here come from a man aged 18 to 30 who had mild COVID-19 (a few samples of this study predate the infection). Cell type and time point are not known. CDR3s include the opening cysteine and the closing phenylalanine or tryptophan. Fields, in order: D gene, J gene, clone size, V gene, CDR3 protein, CDR3 DNA. D genes are given only for firm matches. The size field is filled for only some rows; it gives once, few, many or a size class.

D gene: -; J gene: TRBJ2-5; clone size: few; V gene: TRBV2; CDR3 protein: CASSEVGARETQYF; CDR3 DNA: TGTGCCAGCAGTGAAGTGGGGGCTCGGGAGACCCAGTACTTC
D gene: TRBD1; J gene: TRBJ2-2; clone size: few; V gene: TRBV10-3; CDR3 protein: CAIKDRENTGELFF; CDR3 DNA: TGTGCCATCAAAGACAGGGAGAACACCGGGGAGCTGTTTTTT
D gene: -; J gene: TRBJ2-3; clone size: -; V gene: TRBV4-3; CDR3 protein: CASSQVGGGASSWMVTQYF; CDR3 DNA: TGCGCCAGCAGCCAAGTAGGAGGGGGGGCCTCTAGTTGGATGGTTACGCAGTATTTT
D gene: -; J gene: TRBJ2-4; clone size: many; V gene: TRBV12-5; CDR3 protein: CASGLGTPAKNIQYF; CDR3 DNA: TGTGCTAGTGGTTTAGGGACTCCAGCCAAAAACATTCAGTACTTC
D gene: -; J gene: TRBJ2-5; clone size: -; V gene: TRBV19; CDR3 protein: CASSIADKETQYF; CDR3 DNA: TGTGCCAGTAGTATTGCAGATAAGGAGACCCAGTACTTC
D gene: TRBD2; J gene: TRBJ2-3; clone size: -; V gene: TRBV6-5; CDR3 protein: CASSTGTSGTGTDTQYF; CDR3 DNA: TGTGCCAGCAGTACCGGGACTAGCGGGACTGGCACAGATACGCAGTATTTT
D gene: TRBD1; J gene: TRBJ1-4; clone size: few; V gene: TRBV11-2; CDR3 protein: CASTQDRGNEKLFF; CDR3 DNA: TGTGCCAGCACCCAGGACAGGGGTAATGAAAAACTGTTTTTT
D gene: TRBD1; J gene: TRBJ1-2; clone size: many; V gene: TRBV7-2; CDR3 protein: CASSVSGQGYGYTF; CDR3 DNA: TGTGCCAGCAGCGTAAGCGGACAGGGTTATGGCTACACCTTC
D gene: -; J gene: TRBJ2-3; clone size: many; V gene: TRBV5-1; CDR3 protein: CASSLVSGGRDTQYF; CDR3 DNA: TGCGCCAGCAGCTTGGTTTCCGGGGGACGGGATACGCAGTATTTT
D gene: -; J gene: TRBJ2-5; clone size: -; V gene: TRBV5-5; CDR3 protein: CASSFRGLGETQYF; CDR3 DNA: TGTGCCAGCAGCTTCAGGGGCCTCGGCGAGACCCAGTACTTC
D gene: -; J gene: TRBJ1-5; clone size: -; V gene: TRBV10-3; CDR3 protein: CATRADLGNQPQHF; CDR3 DNA: TGTGCCACCAGGGCTGATTTGGGCAATCAGCCCCAGCATTTT
D gene: -; J gene: TRBJ2-3; clone size: few; V gene: TRBV7-2; CDR3 protein: CASSVGRDTQYF; CDR3 DNA: TGTGCCAGCAGCGTAGGTCGTGATACGCAGTATTTT
D gene: -; J gene: TRBJ2-1; clone size: -; V gene: TRBV5-4; CDR3 protein: CASSLNWGARSYNEQFF; CDR3 DNA: TGTGCCAGCAGCTTGAACTGGGGGGCAAGGTCCTACAATGAGCAGTTCTTC
D gene: -; J gene: TRBJ1-5; clone size: few; V gene: TRBV7-9; CDR3 protein: CASSLTGNNQPQHF; CDR3 DNA: TGTGCCAGCAGCCTTACAGGGAACAATCAGCCCCAGCATTTT
D gene: -; J gene: TRBJ2-5; clone size: -; V gene: TRBV7-6; CDR3 protein: CASSLARFTWNLRETQYF; CDR3 DNA: TGTGCCAGCAGCTTAGCGAGATTCACATGGAACCTAAGGGAGACCCAGTACTTC
D gene: -; J gene: TRBJ1-1; clone size: many; V gene: TRBV27; CDR3 protein: CASSLNRGGTEAFF; CDR3 DNA: TGTGCCAGCAGTTTAAATAGGGGAGGCACTGAAGCTTTCTTT
D gene: TRBD2; J gene: TRBJ2-1; clone size: -; V gene: TRBV5-1; CDR3 protein: CASSLLLAGSTEQFF; CDR3 DNA: TGCGCCAGCAGCTTGTTGCTAGCGGGATCGACGGAGCAGTTCTTC
D gene: -; J gene: TRBJ2-3; clone size: once; V gene: TRBV29-1; CDR3 protein: CSLTRAPTDTQYF; CDR3 DNA: TGCAGCCTCACCAGGGCGCCCACAGATACGCAGTATTTT
D gene: -; J gene: TRBJ1-2; clone size: -; V gene: TRBV6-2/TRBV6-3; CDR3 protein: CASKMAAAGGYTF; CDR3 DNA: TGTGCCAGCAAGATGGCAGCCGCGGGGGGCTACACCTTC
D gene: -; J gene: TRBJ1-1; clone size: few; V gene: TRBV4-1; CDR3 protein: CASKQTGGNTEAFF; CDR3 DNA: TGCGCCAGCAAACAGACAGGAGGTAACACTGAAGCTTTCTTT
D gene: -; J gene: TRBJ1-3; clone size: -; V gene: TRBV7-9; CDR3 protein: CASSNRGSTIYF; CDR3 DNA: TGTGCCAGCAGCAATAGGGGGTCCACCATATATTTT
D gene: TRBD1; J gene: TRBJ1-5; clone size: few; V gene: TRBV2; CDR3 protein: CASSGTGRPQPQHF; CDR3 DNA: TGTGCCAGCAGTGGGACAGGGAGGCCTCAGCCCCAGCATTTT
D gene: TRBD1; J gene: TRBJ1-2; clone size: -; V gene: TRBV4-3; CDR3 protein: CASSQDTDRGRGVYGYTF; CDR3 DNA: TGCGCCAGCAGCCAAGATACGGACAGGGGTCGGGGGGTCTATGGCTACACCTTC
D gene: -; J gene: TRBJ1-2; clone size: few; V gene: TRBV20-1; CDR3 protein: CSASREFGYGYTF; CDR3 DNA: TGCAGTGCTAGCAGGGAGTTTGGGTATGGCTACACCTTC
D gene: -; J gene: TRBJ1-5; clone size: many; V gene: TRBV6-1; CDR3 protein: CASSGGRSLGRPQHF; CDR3 DNA: TGTGCCAGCAGTGGCGGCCGCTCGCTTGGGCGGCCCCAGCATTTT
D gene: -; J gene: TRBJ2-5; clone size: -; V gene: TRBV27; CDR3 protein: CASSLNRPETQYF; CDR3 DNA: TGTGCCAGCAGTTTAAACCGTCCTGAGACCCAGTACTTC
D gene: -; J gene: TRBJ2-5; clone size: -; V gene: TRBV7-2; CDR3 protein: CASSVRSPDRQETQYF; CDR3 DNA: TGTGCCAGCAGCGTCAGGTCGCCTGATCGGCAAGAGACCCAGTACTTC